This is a list of T cell receptor beta chains from one sample in a study of T cell responses to AZD1222 COVID-19 vaccine. The repertoire was sequenced with immunoSEQ multiplex PCR; TCRdb's copy has only in-frame clones and lacks some. Of roughly 140,000 clones listed, 88% were seen once; the top ten hold roughly 3.5%. The source was peripheral blood, collected on day 0 of MenACWY control vaccination. These receptors were taken from an adult in good health. The conserved cysteine and the conserved F or W are not part of the CDR3 here.

v_call,cdr3_length,cdr3_aa
TRBV6-2/TRBV6-3,14,ASSYPASFSNQPQH
TRBV12-3/TRBV12-4,10,ASSRLEETQY
TRBV7-3,13,ASSKGTGGTDEQY
TRBV28,9,ASSTPNTIY
TRBV29-1,12,SVAQNSLNEKLF
TRBV29-1,11,SVQGIAGNTIY
TRBV19,11,ASSQGVFTEAF
TRBV28,15,ASSLTGVPTGANVLT
TRBV5-4,12,ASSLQGTDEKLF
TRBV7-2,12,ASSTQGGSYEQY
TRBV7-2,12,ASSFRQGRAEAF
TRBV28,14,ASSLADLAGAYEQY
TRBV11-3,13,ASSLAAGSSYGYT
TRBV6-5,11,ASSYRRGGGHT